This T cell receptor (beta chain) was captured by sequencing in a study of long-term antiretroviral therapy in people with HIV. This clone was observed once. At the survey level, the v3.0 immunoSEQ assay was run. Sequenced by immunoSEQ multiplex PCR; TCRdb stores in-frame clones only, minus some. The sample has fewer than 35,000 clones; roughly four fifths are singletons. Per the germline V gene, CDR1 is SNHLY and CDR2 is FYNNEI. The CDR3 extends over 16 amino acids. After removal of 4 bases from V and 6 bases from J, the junction contained 8 bases not matched to a gene. Sequenced here: unsorted PBMCs, sampled 0.4 years before starting antiretroviral therapy. The rearrangement uses TRBV2 and TRBJ2-5, with TRBD2 matching over 13 bases. The TCR was taken from a young man with HIV. In nucleotides, the CDR3 is TGTGCCAGCAGTGCTACTAGCGGGGGGGCGGGGAAGACCCAGTACTTC. The encoded protein is CASSATSGGAGKTQYF.